The entry below gives a single TCR beta chain sequence along with its context. Antigen unknown. The sample is drawn from a study of cytomegalovirus exposure and HLA in healthy donors. General study points: Serostatus for CMV was the only available immune exposure information.

60 Vbeta and 13 Jbeta primers were used in PCR. Sequencing was performed with immunoSEQ multiplex PCR; in TCRdb, only in-frame clones are kept and a portion is missing. This sample carries roughly 120,000 clones, around 80% of them seen once, and the ten largest clones take 0.24%. The sample consisted of PBMCs. The origin of this receptor is a man aged 50 to 59 in good health and CMV-seronegative.

This chain's CDR3 is CASSRRVPPYSTDTQYF. CDR3 coding DNA: TGTGCCAGCAGCCGACGGGTCCCTCCTTATAGCACAGATACGCAGTATTTT. This sequence joins TRBV7-2 and TRBJ2-3; D gene uncertain. The CDR3 runs 17 residues. The germline V gene encodes CDR1 SGHTA and CDR2 FQGNSA. Trimming removed 5 bases from V and 0 bases from J, with 18 bases in between. The entire variable domain, with the rest obtained from reference TRBV7-2 and TRBJ2-3, is as follows: GAGVSQSPSNKVTEKGKDVELRCDPISGHTALYWYRQSLGQGLEFLIYFQGNSAPDKSGLPSDRFSAERTGGSVSTLTIQRTQQEDSAVYLCASSRRVPPYSTDTQYFGPGTRLTVL.